This TCR beta chain was profiled in a study of PD-1 blockade in classical Hodgkin lymphoma (dated by TCRdb to between 2020 and 2021). Background for the entire study: Nivolumab dosing was 3 mg/kg intravenously every 2 weeks, continuing until either disease progression or unacceptable toxicity. To define a peripheral blood immune signature of response to PD-1 blockade in classical Hodgkin lymphoma, the study combined TCR beta sequencing with CyTOF.

The Qiagen DNeasy kit was used to extract genomic DNA both from unsorted PBMCs and from the negatively selected CD4+ and CD8+ fractions. TCR beta CDR3 regions were subjected to amplification by immunoSEQ multiplex PCR with primers that anneal to V and J segments. A synthetic immune receptor repertoire was used to minimize amplification bias, and remaining bias was computationally removed after sequencing. Processing in the source paper ran as follows. Custom Python scripts were used to quantify repertoire diversity as the Shannon entropy index. Unsorted, CD4+ and CD8+ repertoires were analyzed separately, except in combined analyses where CD4+ and CD8+ sequences were merged in silico. Clonal expansion was defined as a frequency increase of at least 2-fold after treatment compared with C1D1, and clones undetected at baseline were assigned a pseudocount of 0.5. Clones with 0 or 1 copy at C1D1 were defined as singleton clones, while clones with 2 or more copies were defined as non-singleton clones. Clones expanded in unsorted samples were labelled as CD4+, CD8+ or unknown by matching protein sequences in sorted samples from the same patient. Wilcoxon tests on paired samples were used to test changes in diversity from C1D1 to C4D1. Not all clones reach the TCRdb copy of this immuneACCESS table, which keeps in-frame sequences only. Checked studies attribute under half of the gap to unresolved V genes and leave the rest unexplained. V, J and clone size were drawn from that table, and D and trimming were deduced from the DNA. The sample table lists more than 10,000 clones, about 88% of them with a count of one. The ten largest clones take up about 1% of the sample.

Trimming takes 2 bases off V and 6 bases off J; junction bases not matched to a gene: 5. The germline V gene gives CDR1 as MGHRA and CDR2 as YSYEKL. Measured from the cysteine to the phenylalanine, the CDR3 is 14 residues long. Only the CDR3 DNA is retained, 42 bases long and in frame from the first base. In regard to this clone: Its binding antigen is unknown. Base qualities are not at hand, and no much larger clone is one base apart.

The paper as a whole reports these results and caveats: Among trial patients, those achieving complete response had baseline diversity similar to that of newly diagnosed patients, while diversity was significantly lower in partial responders and progressors. Diversity was lower in patients who began nivolumab less than 1 year after ASCT, so these patients were left out of later analyses to avoid confounding by immune reconstitution. A significant rise by C4D1 was seen in CD4+ but not CD8+ TCR diversity (p=0.0027 vs p=0.16), with the rise being most apparent in complete responders (p=0.02). Newly diagnosed patients were reported to have lower baseline TCR diversity than healthy donors, and relapsed/refractory patients were reported to have lower baseline TCR diversity still. The study was restricted to a single clinical trial cohort, and the causes of repertoire differences, possibly disease activity or prior therapy, were left undefined.

The time point label of this sample denotes: cycle 4 day 1 (C4D1), after 5 to 7 weeks of nivolumab. Every trial patient had relapsed after autologous stem cell transplantation, and cohorts A, B and C differed in prior brentuximab vedotin exposure. CD4+ T cells were purified from thawed PBMCs by magnetic negative selection with a Miltenyi CD4+ T cell isolation kit. The trial cohort was composed of about 54 patients with relapsed/refractory classical Hodgkin lymphoma, for whom complete response, partial response or progressive disease was recorded as best overall response. Single-agent nivolumab was administered to trial patients in the multi-cohort phase II CheckMate 205 trial. An independent review committee assessed best overall response by applying the 2007 International Working Group response criteria. PBMCs from the trial were collected at three points: immediately before nivolumab initiation (C1D1), and during therapy at cycle 2 day 1 and cycle 4 day 1. Peripheral blood was collected in 8 mL Vacutainer Cell Preparation Tubes, from which PBMCs were isolated by centrifugation and then cryopreserved. Purified CD4+ and CD8+ fractions were prepared only for cases where an additional PBMC sample was available. Magnetically labelled cells were removed on LS columns in a quadroMACS separator, and the flow-through was retained as the purified fraction.

The receptor chain draws on TRBV4-1 and TRBJ2-3, with 7 bases matching TRBD1. Sequencing was performed on CD4+ T cells from blood, taken before the fourth cycle of nivolumab. The sequence derives from a human donor with classical Hodgkin lymphoma. The CDR3 has the sequence CASSQPTGKDTQYF. The DNA is TGCGCCAGCAGCCAACCGACAGGGAAGGATACGCAGTATTTT.